These T cell receptor beta chains were read from a single sample in a study of identical twins. TCRdb reanalysed the 5' RACE reads using MiXCR and keeps one entry per CDR3 protein. The sample shows 400,000 or so distinct CDR3 sequences, about 10% of them seen only once. The material sequenced was naive T cells sorted from blood. The source is a woman aged 45-65 years in good health. CDR3s include the opening cysteine and the closing phenylalanine or tryptophan. The D gene is left open where the match is weak. Clone size is not always given. Where it is, it says once, few, many or a class for expanded clones.

D gene: TRBD1; V gene: TRBV7-9; clone size: -; J gene: TRBJ1-1; CDR3 protein: CASSPETTQGRAFF; CDR3 DNA: TGTGCCAGCAGCCCCGAAACAACACAGGGGCGGGCTTTCTTT
D gene: -; V gene: TRBV12-5; clone size: few; J gene: TRBJ1-5; CDR3 protein: CATTDSNQPQHF; CDR3 DNA: TGTGCTACCACGGACAGCAATCAGCCCCAGCATTTT
D gene: TRBD2; V gene: TRBV7-2; clone size: -; J gene: TRBJ2-6; CDR3 protein: CASSGGTSGSFRANVLTF; CDR3 DNA: TGTGCCAGCAGCGGAGGGACTAGCGGGAGTTTTAGGGCCAACGTCCTGACTTTC
D gene: TRBD2; V gene: TRBV5-5; clone size: many; J gene: TRBJ2-1; CDR3 protein: CASSPIAGDIEQFF; CDR3 DNA: TGTGCCAGCAGCCCTATAGCGGGAGACATTGAGCAGTTCTTC
D gene: TRBD2; V gene: TRBV20-1; clone size: few; J gene: TRBJ2-1; CDR3 protein: CSARQAGGSEQFF; CDR3 DNA: TGCAGTGCTAGACAAGCGGGAGGGAGTGAGCAGTTCTTC
D gene: -; V gene: TRBV20-1; clone size: -; J gene: TRBJ2-3; CDR3 protein: CSASLGAGQNGDTQYF; CDR3 DNA: TGCAGTGCTAGTCTGGGAGCGGGACAGAACGGAGATACGCAGTATTTT
D gene: -; V gene: TRBV7-3; clone size: -; J gene: TRBJ2-1; CDR3 protein: CASSDGTGVWNEQFF; CDR3 DNA: TGTGCCAGCAGCGACGGGACCGGCGTCTGGAATGAGCAGTTCTTC
D gene: TRBD2; V gene: TRBV10-3; clone size: many; J gene: TRBJ2-3; CDR3 protein: CAISVAAGEGADTQYF; CDR3 DNA: TGTGCCATCAGTGTGGCAGCGGGAGAAGGGGCAGATACGCAGTATTTT
D gene: -; V gene: TRBV2; clone size: many; J gene: TRBJ2-3; CDR3 protein: CATRGGGNTDTQYF; CDR3 DNA: TGTGCCACCCGGGGAGGGGGTAACACAGATACGCAGTATTTT
D gene: -; V gene: TRBV5-6; clone size: many; J gene: TRBJ1-5; CDR3 protein: CASSLASEGQPQHF; CDR3 DNA: TGTGCCAGCAGCTTGGCCAGCGAGGGACAGCCCCAGCATTTT
D gene: TRBD2; V gene: TRBV15; clone size: few; J gene: TRBJ2-3; CDR3 protein: CATSVGGSGADTQYF; CDR3 DNA: TGTGCCACCAGCGTCGGTGGTAGCGGGGCAGATACGCAGTATTTT
D gene: TRBD2; V gene: TRBV25-1; clone size: many; J gene: TRBJ2-1; CDR3 protein: CASRMTSGSSNEQFF; CDR3 DNA: TGTGCCAGCAGGATGACTAGCGGGAGTTCGAATGAGCAGTTCTTC
D gene: -; V gene: TRBV5-1; clone size: few; J gene: TRBJ1-2; CDR3 protein: CASSLESPAARGTF; CDR3 DNA: TGCGCCAGCAGCTTGGAAAGTCCGGCAGCCCGCGGCACCTTC
D gene: -; V gene: TRBV24-1; clone size: -; J gene: TRBJ2-6; CDR3 protein: CATSSGAFGANVLTF; CDR3 DNA: TGTGCCACCAGTTCAGGGGCATTTGGGGCCAACGTCCTGACTTTC
D gene: TRBD2; V gene: TRBV4-1; clone size: many; J gene: TRBJ2-5; CDR3 protein: CASSQGLAGVETQYF; CDR3 DNA: TGCGCCAGCAGCCAAGGGCTAGCGGGAGTTGAGACCCAGTACTTC
D gene: TRBD1; V gene: TRBV7-9; clone size: -; J gene: TRBJ1-2; CDR3 protein: CASNRDRPNYGYTF; CDR3 DNA: TGTGCCAGCAACCGGGACAGGCCTAACTATGGCTACACCTTC
D gene: TRBD2; V gene: TRBV11-3; clone size: once; J gene: TRBJ2-1; CDR3 protein: CASSLVGLATLNEQFF; CDR3 DNA: TGTGCCAGCAGCTTAGTCGGACTAGCGACGTTGAATGAGCAGTTCTTC
D gene: TRBD2; V gene: TRBV20-1; clone size: few; J gene: TRBJ2-7; CDR3 protein: CSASRSGVLSYEQYF; CDR3 DNA: TGCAGTGCTAGTCGCAGCGGGGTCCTGAGCTACGAGCAGTACTTC
D gene: TRBD2; V gene: TRBV5-1; clone size: many; J gene: TRBJ2-3; CDR3 protein: CASSLSGRAAVADTQYF; CDR3 DNA: TGCGCCAGCAGCTTAAGCGGGAGGGCCGCGGTGGCAGATACGCAGTATTTT
D gene: -; V gene: TRBV10-3; clone size: many; J gene: TRBJ1-5; CDR3 protein: CAIRDSRNQPQHF; CDR3 DNA: TGTGCCATCAGGGACAGCCGGAATCAGCCCCAGCATTTT
D gene: TRBD2; V gene: TRBV19; clone size: few; J gene: TRBJ2-3; CDR3 protein: CASSTTSLSTDTQYF; CDR3 DNA: TGTGCCAGTAGTACGACTAGCTTGAGCACAGATACGCAGTATTTT
D gene: TRBD1; V gene: TRBV20-1; clone size: few; J gene: TRBJ1-5; CDR3 protein: CSARTGQGRQPQHF; CDR3 DNA: TGCAGTGCTCGGACGGGACAGGGAAGGCAGCCCCAGCATTTT
D gene: -; V gene: TRBV5-1; clone size: few; J gene: TRBJ2-7; CDR3 protein: CASSSAGTLSSYEQYF; CDR3 DNA: TGCGCCAGCAGCTCCGCCGGGACTTTGAGCTCCTACGAGCAGTACTTC
D gene: TRBD2; V gene: TRBV3-1; clone size: -; J gene: TRBJ2-5; CDR3 protein: CASSQGRTSGMVETQYF; CDR3 DNA: TGTGCCAGCAGCCAAGGTCGGACTAGCGGGATGGTGGAGACCCAGTACTTC